These 28 T cell receptor beta chains originate from one sample sequenced in a study of cytomegalovirus exposure and HLA in healthy donors (dated by TCRdb to the late 2010s). To prepare the library, the immunoSEQ multiplex PCR assay was applied. The multiplex PCR relied on a mix of 60 forward primers for TCR Vbeta segments and 13 reverse primers for TCR Jbeta segments. The clones in this table, taken by TCRdb from immuneACCESS, are in-frame only. Not every clone is retained; where verified, under half of the shortfall comes from an unresolved V gene, and the cause of the rest is unknown. This sample lists around 150,000 clones; 61% were detected once. The ten largest clones capture over 1.5% of the sample. The sequencing sample was made of PBMCs. The receptor source for this set is a male donor in good health and CMV-seronegative.

The V and J genes are TRBV11-2 and TRBJ2-3; 9 bases agree with TRBD2. CDR3 size: 20 residues. CDR1 and CDR2 from the germline V gene are SGHAT and FQNNGV. V was pared by 0 bases and J by 1 base, with 14 bases of the junction left unmatched. CDR3 loop: CASSLEVWRGGVGGTDTQYF. CDR3 coding DNA: TGTGCCAGCAGCTTAGAGGTCTGGCGGGGGGGGGTCGGTGGCACAGATACGCAGTATTTT.

In its sample, this clone was seen a few times. The V gene is TRBV7-9, the J gene TRBJ1-1; D remains unclear. CDR3 size: 14 residues. Germline loops: CDR1 SEHNR, CDR2 FQNEAQ (reference sequence). V was clipped by 6 bases and J by 1 base, with 12 bases between them. CDR3 loop: CASSPRGGNTEAFF. The DNA of the CDR3 is TGTGCCAGCAGTCCTCGGGGAGGGAACACTGAAGCTTTCTTT.

CDR3 sequence reads: CASSVTSGNTEAFF. Here the CDR3 DNA reads TGTGCCAGCAGTGTCACAAGCGGGAACACTGAAGCTTTCTTT. The chain carries TRBV2 and TRBJ1-1; D is unresolved. The V gene's germline CDR1 is SNHLY and CDR2 FYNNEI. There are 14 residues in the CDR3. V was trimmed by 4 bases and J by 1 base, leaving 10 bases between them.

V and J are TRBV5-1 and TRBJ2-5; TRBD2 matches 12 bases. The trim removed 0 bases at V and 5 bases at J, leaving 5 bases unmatched. The CDR3 extends over 16 amino acids. Germline V gives CDR1 SGHRS, CDR2 YFSETQ. The CDR3 bases are TGCGCCAGCAGCTTGGGCCAGACTAGCGGGGGCGAGACCCAGTACTTC. Translating gives CASSLGQTSGGETQYF.

This chain connects TRBV13 to TRBJ2-5; D possibly corresponds to TRBD1 (5 bases). The germline gives CDR1 PRHDT, CDR2 FYEKMQ (reference sequence). Between the trimmed V and J ends, which lost 4 bases and 5 bases, there was a span of 20 bases. This CDR3 has 16 amino acids. Here the CDR3 DNA reads TGTGCCAGCAGCTCGAAAGGGTCCTCAGGGTGGGAGACCCAGTACTTC. Translating gives CASSSKGSSGWETQYF.

This chain links TRBV7-6 with TRBJ2-1; tentatively, D is TRBD2 (5 bases). Deletions cut 0 bases from V and 8 bases from J, with 23 bases between. The length of the CDR3 is 18 residues. Germline V gene sequence: CDR1 SGHVS, CDR2 FNYEAQ. The CDR3 DNA sequence: TGTGCCAGCAGCTTAGCGCGAGGACTTTCTCAACCGTGGGATGAGCAGTTCTTC. It encodes CASSLARGLSQPWDEQFF.

This chain uses TRBV29-1 with TRBJ2-3; the match to TRBD2 covers 7 bases. The CDR3 extends over 16 amino acids. The germline V gene has CDR1 SQVTM and CDR2 ANQGSEA. The junction had 10 bases not matched to a gene; V was cut back by 1 base and J by 3 bases. The CDR3 reads CSVEGGWAGDTDTQYF. The CDR3 DNA sequence: TGCAGCGTTGAAGGGGGGTGGGCGGGGGATACAGATACGCAGTATTTT.

V is TRBV11-2 and J is TRBJ2-6, with D possibly TRBD1 on 5 matching bases. The V end lost 3 bases, the J end lost 1 base, and 7 bases lay between the germline ends. Germline CDR1 reads SGHAT; CDR2 reads FQNNGV. The CDR3 is 15 amino acids. The chain's CDR3 is CASSFAGSGANVLTF. The CDR3 region has the DNA TGTGCCAGCAGCTTCGCAGGGTCTGGGGCCAACGTCCTGACTTTC.

The chain is built from TRBV7-9 and TRBJ2-7; 8 bases align to TRBD2. CDR1 is SEHNR, CDR2 FQNEAQ, per germline (reference sequence). V shed 5 bases, J shed 4 bases, and the junction held 7 bases outside the gene matches. The CDR3 runs 14 residues. The CDR3 sequence is CASSPSGGEYEQYF. The CDR3 region has the DNA TGTGCCAGCAGCCCCTCGGGGGGGGAATACGAGCAGTACTTC.

This clone was found a few times. CDR3 residues: CASSTSRGSSYNSPLHF. In DNA form, the CDR3 reads TGTGCCAGCAGCACGTCTCGGGGTAGCTCCTATAATTCACCCCTCCACTTT. The V call is TRBV19, the J call TRBJ1-6, with D uncertain. Trimming left V 9 bases short and J 0 bases short, with 18 bases between. The germline CDR1 and CDR2 sequences are LNHDA and SQIVND (reference sequence). The CDR3 extends over 17 amino acids.

The rearrangement joins TRBV19 to TRBJ1-5, with D possibly being TRBD1 (6 bases). Trimming stripped 3 bases from V and 0 bases from J, with 12 bases between. Germline V gene data show CDR1 as LNHDA and CDR2 as SQIVND (reference sequence). CDR3 length equals 16 residues. For the CDR3, the DNA is TGTGCCAGTAGTATGGGGGCAGGGCATAGCAATCAGCCCCAGCATTTT. Residues: CASSMGAGHSNQPQHF.

This clone came up a few times. This chain joins TRBV5-1 and TRBJ1-6; D is unresolved. Germline lookup yields CDR1 SGHRS and CDR2 YFSETQ. Trimming took off 0 bases at V and 6 bases at J, with 7 bases between the two ends. The CDR3 contains 14 residues. CDR3 nucleotides: TGCGCCAGCAGCTTGGAACAGCCTAATTCACCCCTCCACTTT. Protein: CASSLEQPNSPLHF.

The chain couples TRBV27 to TRBJ1-2; D not resolved. This CDR3 has 14 residues. Looked up from germline, CDR1 is MNHEY and CDR2 is SMNVEV (reference sequence). Trimming removed 2 bases from V and 0 bases from J, with 7 bases in between. The CDR3 region has the DNA TGTGCCAGCAGTTTAACGGGGACTAACTATGGCTACACCTTC. This gives the protein CASSLTGTNYGYTF.

The chain has TRBV2 and TRBJ2-3, with a tentative D call TRBD2 (5 bases). The CDR3 is 14 residues long. Trimming took off 2 bases at V and 6 bases at J, with 12 bases between the two ends. Germline-derived CDR1 and CDR2 are SNHLY and FYNNEI. The CDR3 is CASSESQRGDTQYF. CDR3 DNA: TGTGCCAGCAGTGAAAGTCAGCGAGGGGATACGCAGTATTTT.

The rearrangement uses TRBV21-1 and TRBJ1-5; the table's TRBD1 call for D was not verified on the DNA. TRBV21-1 is tagged as a pseudogene. CDR3 length: 19 amino acids. The CDR3 bases are TGTGCCAGCAGCAACCACCCACATCCAGGGCCTTATAGCAATCAGCCCCAGCATTTT. This encodes CASSNHPHPGPYSNQPQHF.

The genes are TRBV27 and TRBJ1-5; maybe TRBD1 (5 bases). There are 12 residues in the CDR3. The germline CDR1 and CDR2 sequences are MNHEY and SMNVEV (reference sequence). Trimming took off 3 bases at V and 9 bases at J, with 9 bases between the two ends. The CDR3 coding sequence is TGTGCCAGCAGTTTCCCCGGGGGGCCCCAGCATTTT. It encodes CASSFPGGPQHF.

This chain uses TRBV9 with TRBJ2-3, with D possibly being TRBD1 (6 bases). The CDR3 totals 18 residues. Germline CDR1 and CDR2: SGDLS and YYNGEE. Trimming cost V 0 bases and J 2 bases, with 19 bases left between them. This chain's CDR3 is CASSVATGNPRTTDTQYF. The CDR3 DNA is TGTGCCAGCAGCGTAGCGACAGGTAATCCCCGAACCACAGATACGCAGTATTTT.

This chain links TRBV7-9 with TRBJ1-3; D remains unclear. V was cut by 5 bases and J by 0 bases, with 5 bases left in between. This CDR3 region has 13 residues. Germline loops: CDR1 SEHNR, CDR2 FQNEAQ (reference sequence). The CDR3: CASSQNSGNTIYF. The DNA for the CDR3 is TGTGCCAGCAGCCAGAACTCTGGAAACACCATATATTTT.

This clone was counted a single time. This chain links TRBV4-3 with TRBJ1-2, with D unclear. V lost 1 base and J lost 3, with 12 bases in between. Per the germline V gene, CDR1 is LGHNA and CDR2 is YSLEER. This CDR3 has 15 amino acids. CDR3 DNA: TGCGCCAGCAGCCAAGGAGGAGGGCAACACTATGGCTACACCTTC. Translated: CASSQGGGQHYGYTF.

The rearrangement uses TRBV2 and TRBJ2-5; tentatively, D is TRBD2 (5 bases). Germline V gene sequence: CDR1 SNHLY, CDR2 FYNNEI. The CDR3 sequence is 12 residues long. Trimming stripped 6 bases from V and 7 bases from J, with 12 bases between. CDR3 nucleotide sequence: TGTGCCAGCAGGGGAGACCTCGGGACCCAGTACTTC. It codes for CASRGDLGTQYF.

This chain connects TRBV7-2 to TRBJ2-7, with D unresolved. The CDR3 runs 14 residues. Trimming took 2 bases from V and 2 from J, leaving 10 bases between them. Germline lookup yields CDR1 SGHTA and CDR2 FQGNSA. The CDR3 DNA is TGTGCCAGCAGCTTATTTTCATCAACCTACGAGCAGTACTTC. It is translated as CASSLFSSTYEQYF. The whole variable domain, remainder taken from reference TRBV7-2 and TRBJ2-7, is GAGVSQSPSNKVTEKGKDVELRCDPISGHTALYWYRQSLGQGLEFLIYFQGNSAPDKSGLPSDRFSAERTGGSVSTLTIQRTQQEDSAVYLCASSLFSSTYEQYFGPGTRLTVT.

This clone was observed a handful of times. The chain joins TRBV4-3 to TRBJ2-5; 9 bases are a match to TRBD2. With V trimmed by 0 bases and J by 5 bases, 10 bases remained unmatched. Germline V gene sequence: CDR1 LGHNA, CDR2 YSLEER. The length of the CDR3 is 17 residues. CDR3 sequence: CASSQDLGRGGGETQYF. CDR3 in DNA: TGCGCCAGCAGCCAAGATCTAGGGCGGGGGGGCGGGGAGACCCAGTACTTC.

The chain has TRBV29-1 and TRBJ1-1, with D maybe TRBD1 (6 bases). The CDR3 extends over 12 amino acids. Trimming took off 3 bases at V and 4 bases at J, with 9 bases between the two ends. From germline, CDR1 is SQVTM and CDR2 ANQGSEA. DNA for the CDR3: TGCAGCGTTGACCTGACAGGCACTGAAGCTTTCTTT. Translation gives CSVDLTGTEAFF.

This clone appeared a few times. In the same sample, other DNA sequences code for this CDR3. The chain employs TRBV2 and TRBJ1-5; TRBD1 matches 8 bases. With 9 bases clipped from V and 10 bases from J, the junction kept 14 bases outside the gene matches. Looked up from germline, CDR1 is SNHLY and CDR2 is FYNNEI. This CDR3 has 14 residues. The CDR3 coding sequence is TGTGCCAGTGGCGCACAGGGGGGAATCAGCCCCCAGCATTTT. Translation gives CASGAQGGISPQHF.

This chain connects TRBV6-5 to TRBJ1-1, with a possible D match to TRBD1 (6 bases). CDR3 length equals 14 residues. CDR1 is MNHEY and CDR2 is SVGAGI in the germline V gene. V was shortened by 1 base and J by 3 bases, with 9 bases between the two germline ends. CDR3 amino acids: CASSYWKGDTEAFF. CDR3 nucleotide sequence: TGTGCCAGCAGTTACTGGAAGGGGGACACTGAAGCTTTCTTT.

The V call is TRBV4-3, the J call TRBJ2-7, with no clear D. Germline-derived CDR1 and CDR2 are LGHNA and YSLEER. There are 15 residues in the CDR3. Trimming left V 0 bases short and J 1 base short, with 10 bases between. CDR3 in amino acids: CASSQENGASYEQYF. In nucleotides, the CDR3 is TGCGCCAGCAGCCAAGAGAACGGAGCATCCTACGAGCAGTACTTC.

The chain joins TRBV5-4 to TRBJ1-3; tentatively, D is TRBD1 (6 bases). The CDR3 has 18 residues. Germline CDR1 and CDR2: SGHNT and YYREEE (reference sequence). Trimming removed 2 bases at V and 2 bases at J, with 20 bases between. The CDR3 protein is CASSLQGTVGAAGNTIYF. CDR3 coding DNA: TGTGCCAGCAGCTTACAGGGTACGGTGGGCGCGGCTGGAAACACCATATATTTT.

To note about this clone: Other DNA sequences from this sample encode an identical CDR3 as well. The gene calls are TRBV30 and TRBJ1-6; D gene ambiguous. Trimming took 2 bases from V and 7 from J, leaving 9 bases between them. CDR1 and CDR2 (germline): GTSNPN, SVGIG (reference sequence). The CDR3 spans 13 residues. The CDR3 DNA is TGTGCCTGGAGTCCTAATAAAAATTCACCCCTCCACTTT. It translates to CAWSPNKNSPLHF.